This T cell receptor beta chain originates from a study of T cell responses to AZD1222 COVID-19 vaccine. Study-wide results and caveats: The donor cohort was predominantly white British with a female majority, and clonal diversity may have been underestimated.

CDR3 length equals 19 residues. The V and J ends lost 1 base and 0 bases respectively, with 16 bases between them. CDR1 and CDR2 (germline): LNHDA, SQIVND (reference sequence). As to this clone: The antigen is not known.

The assay was immunoSEQ multiplex PCR, and TCRdb's table has in-frame clones only and misses some. This sample yields 100,000 to 150,000 clones, of which about 85% are seen a single time; 1.4% to 1.5% belongs to the top ten. This receptor was identified in an adult in good health. The sequencing here drew on peripheral blood, taken on day 0 of AZD1222 vaccination. The chain combines TRBV19 with TRBJ2-6, with unresolved D. The chain's CDR3 is CASSIAMQTASSGANVLTF. The CDR3 DNA reads TGTGCCAGTAGTATAGCCATGCAGACCGCAAGCTCTGGGGCCAACGTCCTGACTTTC.